This section outlines one T cell receptor (beta chain) sequence together with its context. The clone's antigen remains unknown. There are no base qualities to consult, and no much larger clone falls within one base. This record belongs to a study of blood T cell repertoires in COVID-19 (dated by TCRdb to about 2020). Context from the whole study: Samples covering the acute and convalescent phases of COVID-19 were provided by collaborators in the United States, Italy and Spain. The material from the prospective study consisted of cDNA or gDNA derived from T cells, B-cell-depleted T cells, or PBMCs. Subjects who had been exposed to COVID-19, were actively infected with it, or had recovered from it provided the deeply sampled blood TCRbeta repertoires that made up the dataset. The repertoires were released in a freely available public database intended as a resource for research on the immune response to SARS-CoV-2. The samples were drawn from the first 160 participants of the ongoing ImmuneRACE study and from 950 to 1,500 subjects provided by 6 global collaborators. A de-identified subject ID, COVID-19 status, age in years and sex were almost always included in the sample metadata. Where available, HLA class I and class II types were obtained from metadata supplied by the sample provider rather than from assay-based typing. What the study reported, not specific to this receptor: The quantity of clinical and demographic metadata differed by source and by participant and was supplied without curation.

TCRbeta CDR3 regions were amplified from genomic DNA by means of the immunoSEQ Assay, a bias-controlled multiplex PCR. The paper's processing steps were these. Within the assay, amplification of reference gene primers was used to estimate how many nucleated cells each sample contained. To quantify the absolute abundance of each unique TCRbeta CDR3 rearrangement, sequence reads were collapsed and filtered. For each sample, productive Simpson clonality was calculated as the square root of Simpson's diversity index across productive rearrangements. TCRdb took this table from immuneACCESS and kept in-frame rearrangements with V and J called. Such tables lack part of the clones; where checked against another copy, unresolved V genes explain under half of the gap, and the rest is unexplained. The V and J calls and the clone size are those of that table, but D and trimming were determined from the DNA. The sample table lists about 270,000 clones, around nine tenths of them with a count of one. The biggest ten clones account for roughly 3% of the sample.

In the prospective study, participants were about 18 to 100 years old, resided in around 25 geographic areas of the United States, and were enrolled through a virtual design. Cohort assignment in the prospective study relied on participant-reported clinical history from a screening survey and a study questionnaire. Recovered participants in ImmuneRACE Cohort 3 were defined by two consecutive negative NP/OP PCR tests, clearance by a healthcare professional, or resolution of symptoms. In the prospective study, whole blood, serum and a nasopharyngeal or oropharyngeal swab were collected from each participant by mobile phlebotomists. Participants in the prospective study had the option to provide additional blood draws and questionnaires over a roughly 2-month period. Before DNA extraction, prospective study blood samples were shipped either frozen or at room temperature. The CDR3 runs 16 residues from the cysteine to the phenylalanine. Only CDR3 DNA remains: 48 bases, in frame from the first base. CDR1 and CDR2 (KGHSH, LQKENI) derive from the germline V gene. V and J lose 6 bases and 0 bases, and a span of 15 bases separates them.

This TCR came from a woman aged 18-30 years who had recovered from COVID-19. In this chain, TRBV18 is recombined with TRBJ2-1, with an unclear D gene assignment. Material for sequencing was PBMCs or T cells enriched from blood (not recorded which). The CDR3 sequence is CASSREQVGSYNEQFF. At the DNA level, the sequence is TGTGCCAGCTCGCGCGAGCAGGTGGGCTCCTACAATGAGCAGTTCTTC.